This TCR beta chain emerged from a study of T cell clonotyping in hematopoietic cell transplantation. Concerning this clone itself: Its target is not known.

Study-level points and caveats: Recipient TCR diversity dropped after transplant; expanded clonotypes rose from day 30 to 180. Graft donor and pretransplant recipient Inverse Simpson Index values predicted broader posttransplant TCR diversity.

Measured with immunoSEQ multiplex PCR; TCRdb has only the in-frame clones, and not every one. The sample yields about 69,000 clones, around 94% seen once. The CDR3 runs to 15 residues. J lost 3 bases, V lost 6 bases, and 8 bases had no gene match. Germline CDR1 and CDR2: MDHEN and SYDVKM. V usage is TRBV28 and J usage is TRBJ1-5; 7 bases are a match to TRBD1. The specimen was peripheral blood mononuclear cells. This TCR was recovered from a man between 45 and 60 years old in good health. Some clones in this sample may be carry-over from other donors' samples. For the CDR3, the DNA is TGTGCCAGCAGCGACGACAGGGCTTCCAATCAGCCCCAGCATTTT. Amino acid sequence: CASSDDRASNQPQHF.